In this sample, the clone carrying this T cell receptor (beta chain) turned up a few times. This sample includes further DNA sequences coding for the same CDR3. This entry is derived from a study of CD8+ T cells in alopecia areata. Sequencing relied on a cDNA template that was reverse transcribed from extracted RNA. Here immunoSEQ multiplex PCR was the method, and the copy in TCRdb shows in-frame clones only, minus some. The table shows some 210,000 clones, with around 62% occurring only once. Germline lookup yields CDR1 SGHRS and CDR2 YFSETQ. This CDR3 is built from 14 residues. The ends lost 0 bases at V and 1 base at J; junction bases unmatched: 1.

The TCR comes from a human donor with alopecia areata. The source material was CD4+ T cells sorted from blood, sampled at week 0. The chain recombines TRBV5-1 with TRBJ2-7; 7 nucleotides match TRBD1. The CDR3 DNA follows: TGCGCCAGCAGCTTGGGGGACAGTTCCTACGAGCAGTACTTC. The encoded protein is CASSLGDSSYEQYF.